The 2 T cell receptor beta chains in this list originate from one sample, sequenced in a study of blood T cell repertoires in COVID-19. Assay used: immunoSEQ multiplex PCR; TCRdb lists only in-frame clones, some missing. The profile shows a few hundred thousand clones, around 80% of them singletons. The sample was peripheral blood. These TCRs come from a woman between 35 and 50 years old who had recovered from COVID-19.

This clone was seen more than once but under ten times. The V call is TRBV20-1, the J call TRBJ2-5, with TRBD1 matching over 7 bases. With V trimmed by 7 bases and J by 5 bases, 4 bases remained unmatched. CDR3 size: 11 residues. Germline assignment: CDR1 DFQATT and CDR2 SNEGSKA (reference sequence). Written as DNA, the CDR3 is TGCAGTGGACAGGGCTGGGAGACCCAGTACTTC. It is translated as CSGQGWETQYF.

This rearrangement joins TRBV5-1 to TRBJ2-2, with TRBD1 matching 9 bases. Germline V gene lookup returns CDR1 SGHRS and CDR2 YFSETQ. CDR3 length: 17 amino acids. V was pared by 4 bases and J by 0 bases, with 7 bases of the junction left unmatched. CDR3 coding DNA: TGCGCCAGCAGCCCTATGGGACAGGGCGCGAACACCGGGGAGCTGTTTTTT. It specifies CASSPMGQGANTGELFF.